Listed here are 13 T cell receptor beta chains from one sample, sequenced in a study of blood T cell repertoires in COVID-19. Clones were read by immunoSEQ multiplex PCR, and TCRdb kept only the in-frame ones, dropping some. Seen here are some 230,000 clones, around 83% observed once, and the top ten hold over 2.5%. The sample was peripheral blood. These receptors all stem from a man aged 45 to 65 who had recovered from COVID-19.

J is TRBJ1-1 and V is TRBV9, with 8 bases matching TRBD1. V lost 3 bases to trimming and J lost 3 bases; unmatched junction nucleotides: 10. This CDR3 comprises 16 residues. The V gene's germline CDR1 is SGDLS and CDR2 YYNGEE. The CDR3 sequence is CASSAARGRVDTEAFF. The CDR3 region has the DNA TGTGCCAGCAGCGCCGCCAGGGGGCGCGTAGACACTGAAGCTTTCTTT. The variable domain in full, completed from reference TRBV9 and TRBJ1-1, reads DSGVTQTPKHLITATGQRVTLRCSPRSGDLSVYWYQQSLDQGLQFLIQYYNGEERAKGNILERFSAQQFPDLHSELNLSSLELGDSALYFCASSAARGRVDTEAFFGQGTRLTVV.

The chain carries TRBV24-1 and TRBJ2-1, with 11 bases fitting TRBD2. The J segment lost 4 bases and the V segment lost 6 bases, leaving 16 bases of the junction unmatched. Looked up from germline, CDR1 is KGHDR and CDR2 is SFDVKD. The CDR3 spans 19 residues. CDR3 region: CATSKNLPGTSGIYNEQFF. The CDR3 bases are TGTGCCACCAGTAAGAACCTGCCCGGGACTAGCGGTATTTACAATGAGCAGTTCTTC.

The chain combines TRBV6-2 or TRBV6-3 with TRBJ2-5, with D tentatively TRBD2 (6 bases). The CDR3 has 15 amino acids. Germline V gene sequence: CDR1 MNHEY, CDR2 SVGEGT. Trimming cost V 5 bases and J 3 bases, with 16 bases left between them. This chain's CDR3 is CASSKTRESKETQYF. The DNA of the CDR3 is TGTGCCAGCAGTAAGACTAGAGAGTCAAAAGAGACCCAGTACTTC.

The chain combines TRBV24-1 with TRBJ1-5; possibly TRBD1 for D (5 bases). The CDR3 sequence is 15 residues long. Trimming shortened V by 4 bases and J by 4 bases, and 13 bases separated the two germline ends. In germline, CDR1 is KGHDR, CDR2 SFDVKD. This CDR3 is CATSEPGTGNQPQHF. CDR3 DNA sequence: TGTGCCACCAGTGAGCCCGGGACTGGTAATCAGCCCCAGCATTTT.

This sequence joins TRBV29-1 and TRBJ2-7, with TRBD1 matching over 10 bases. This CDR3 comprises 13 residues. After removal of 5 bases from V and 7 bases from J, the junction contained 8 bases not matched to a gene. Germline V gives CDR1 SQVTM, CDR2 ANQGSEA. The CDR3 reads CSVWTGGTVEQYF. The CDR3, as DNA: TGCAGCGTTTGGACAGGGGGTACGGTGGAGCAGTACTTC.

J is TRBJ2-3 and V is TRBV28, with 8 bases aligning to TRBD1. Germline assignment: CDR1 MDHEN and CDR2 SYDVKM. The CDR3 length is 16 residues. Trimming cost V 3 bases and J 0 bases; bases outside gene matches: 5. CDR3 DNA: TGTGCCAGCAGTTTGCTTGGACAGGGAAGCACAGATACGCAGTATTTT. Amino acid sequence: CASSLLGQGSTDTQYF.

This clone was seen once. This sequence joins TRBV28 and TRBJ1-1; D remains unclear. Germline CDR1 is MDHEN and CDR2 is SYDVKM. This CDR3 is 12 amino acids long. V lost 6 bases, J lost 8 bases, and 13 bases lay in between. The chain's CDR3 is CASSLHQREAFF. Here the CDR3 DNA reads TGTGCCAGCAGCCTACACCAGCGCGAAGCTTTCTTT.

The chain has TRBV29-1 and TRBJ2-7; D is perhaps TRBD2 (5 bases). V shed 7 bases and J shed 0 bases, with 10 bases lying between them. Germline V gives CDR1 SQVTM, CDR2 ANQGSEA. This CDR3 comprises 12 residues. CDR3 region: CSALGSSYEQYF. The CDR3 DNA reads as TGCAGCGCCTTAGGGAGCTCCTACGAGCAGTACTTC.

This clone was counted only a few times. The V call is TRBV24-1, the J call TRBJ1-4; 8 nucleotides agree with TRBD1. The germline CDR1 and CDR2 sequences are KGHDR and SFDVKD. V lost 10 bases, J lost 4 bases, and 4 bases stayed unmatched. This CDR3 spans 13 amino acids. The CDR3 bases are TGTGCCACAGGGACAGGTAGTAATGAAAAACTGTTTTTT. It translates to CATGTGSNEKLFF.

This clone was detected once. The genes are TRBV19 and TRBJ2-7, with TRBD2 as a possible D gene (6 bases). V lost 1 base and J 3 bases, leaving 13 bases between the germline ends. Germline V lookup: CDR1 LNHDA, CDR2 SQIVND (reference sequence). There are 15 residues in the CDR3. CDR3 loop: CASSIGGVGFYEQYF. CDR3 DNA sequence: TGTGCCAGTAGTATAGGCGGGGTCGGCTTCTACGAGCAGTACTTC.

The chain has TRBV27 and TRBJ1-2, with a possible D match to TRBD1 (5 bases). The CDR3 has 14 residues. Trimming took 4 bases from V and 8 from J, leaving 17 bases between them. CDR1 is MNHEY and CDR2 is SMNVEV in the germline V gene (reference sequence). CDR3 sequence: CASSSAGTHLGYTF. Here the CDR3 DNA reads TGTGCCAGCAGTTCCGCCGGGACTCATCTGGGCTACACCTTC.

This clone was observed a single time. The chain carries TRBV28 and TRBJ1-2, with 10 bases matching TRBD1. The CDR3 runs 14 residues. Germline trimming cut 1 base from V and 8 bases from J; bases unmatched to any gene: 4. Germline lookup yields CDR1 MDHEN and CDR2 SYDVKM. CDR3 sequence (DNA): TGTGCCAGCAGTTTATTAGGGACAGGGGAGGGCTACACCTTC. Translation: CASSLLGTGEGYTF.

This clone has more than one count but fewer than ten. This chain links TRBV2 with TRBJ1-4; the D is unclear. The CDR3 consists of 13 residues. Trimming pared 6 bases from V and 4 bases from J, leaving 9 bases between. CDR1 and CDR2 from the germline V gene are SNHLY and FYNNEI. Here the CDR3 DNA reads TGTGCCAGCAGCAGGATCGGTAATGAAAAACTGTTTTTT. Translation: CASSRIGNEKLFF.